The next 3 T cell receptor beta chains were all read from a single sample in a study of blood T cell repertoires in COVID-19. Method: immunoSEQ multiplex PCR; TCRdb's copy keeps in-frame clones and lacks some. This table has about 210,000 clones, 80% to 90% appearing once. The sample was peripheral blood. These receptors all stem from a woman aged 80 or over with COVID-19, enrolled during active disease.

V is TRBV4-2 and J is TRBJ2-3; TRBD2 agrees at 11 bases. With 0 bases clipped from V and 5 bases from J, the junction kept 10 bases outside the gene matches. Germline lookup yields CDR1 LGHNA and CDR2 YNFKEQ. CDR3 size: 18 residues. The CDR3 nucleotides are TGTGCCAGCAGCCAAGATCCTAGCGGGGGGCAGGTCAGAGATACGCAGTATTTT. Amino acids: CASSQDPSGGQVRDTQYF.

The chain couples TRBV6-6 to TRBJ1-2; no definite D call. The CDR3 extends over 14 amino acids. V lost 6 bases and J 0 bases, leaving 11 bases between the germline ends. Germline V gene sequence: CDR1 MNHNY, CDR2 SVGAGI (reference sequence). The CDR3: CASSPGIPNYGYTF. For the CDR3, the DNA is TGTGCCAGCAGCCCAGGAATCCCTAACTATGGCTACACCTTC.

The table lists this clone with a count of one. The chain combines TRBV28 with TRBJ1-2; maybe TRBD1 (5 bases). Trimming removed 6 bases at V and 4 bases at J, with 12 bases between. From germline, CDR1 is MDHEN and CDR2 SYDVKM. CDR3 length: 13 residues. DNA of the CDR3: TGTGCCAGCAGCTCAGGGTTTTCCTATGGCTACACCTTC. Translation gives CASSSGFSYGYTF.